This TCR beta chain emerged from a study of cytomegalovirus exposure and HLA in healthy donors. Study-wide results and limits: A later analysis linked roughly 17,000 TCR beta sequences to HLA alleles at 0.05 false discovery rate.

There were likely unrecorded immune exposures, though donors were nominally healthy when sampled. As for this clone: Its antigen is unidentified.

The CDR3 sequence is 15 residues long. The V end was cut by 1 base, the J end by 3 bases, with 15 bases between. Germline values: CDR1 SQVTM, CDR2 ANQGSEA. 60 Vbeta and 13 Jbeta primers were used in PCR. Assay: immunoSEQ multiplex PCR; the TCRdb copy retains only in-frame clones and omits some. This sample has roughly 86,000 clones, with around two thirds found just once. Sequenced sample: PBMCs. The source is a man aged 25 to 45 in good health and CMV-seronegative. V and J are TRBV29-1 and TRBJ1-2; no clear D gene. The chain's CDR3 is CSVEVTRWRDYGYTF. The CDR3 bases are TGCAGCGTTGAAGTAACCCGGTGGAGGGACTATGGCTACACCTTC.